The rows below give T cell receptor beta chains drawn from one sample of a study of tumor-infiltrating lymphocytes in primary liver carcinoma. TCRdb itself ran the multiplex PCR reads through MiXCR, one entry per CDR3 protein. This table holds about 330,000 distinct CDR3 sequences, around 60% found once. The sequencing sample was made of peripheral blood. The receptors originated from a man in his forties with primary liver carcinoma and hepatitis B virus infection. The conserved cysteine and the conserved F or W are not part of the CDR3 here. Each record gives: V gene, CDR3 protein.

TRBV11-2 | ASSPGVGRDPYEQY
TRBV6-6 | ASNPITGGDGYT
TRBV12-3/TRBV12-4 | ASSSTAARHEQF
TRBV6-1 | ASSPWGILNAEAF
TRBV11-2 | ASSLDATGPQETQY
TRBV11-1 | ASSRGLAGINGQF
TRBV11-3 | ASSSRGEYDEQF
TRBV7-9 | ASSLVIGTSGSYTGELF
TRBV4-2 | SSSQDLAGTFTSEQY
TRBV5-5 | ASSSWMTPNQSQH
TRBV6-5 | ASSPDRGMNTEAF
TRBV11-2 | ASSSMGHASSYNEQF
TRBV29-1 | SVDLGYNEQF
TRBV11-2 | DSSLGVGGNPIEQY
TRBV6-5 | ASSGTLGF
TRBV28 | ASSLGHLSVANVLT
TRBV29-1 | SIEGGDRTSINTQY
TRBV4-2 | ASSLKQSSGRADTQY
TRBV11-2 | AGSLSTGANLLT
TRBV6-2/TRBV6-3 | ASRMGIGRAGEQF
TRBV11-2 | AIRLAFAGVKDTQY
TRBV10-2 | ASSSGTGANTGELF
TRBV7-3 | ASSAGGGPYNEQF
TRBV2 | ASRGYGGLAKNFQY
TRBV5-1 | ASSLGQAENTGELF
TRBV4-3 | TSSQDGLAAYDEQF
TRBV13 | AGSLAGTEAF
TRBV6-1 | ASSLCSGGSYNEQF
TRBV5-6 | ASSLRGSSNNEQS
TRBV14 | ASSHSTGDTGELF
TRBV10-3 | TICEFSREQF